This T cell receptor (beta chain) is drawn from a study of early T cells in non-severe SARS-CoV-2 infection. Study summary: Investigators sequenced bulk RNA drawn from unsorted whole blood, and chains remained unpaired. Study-wide points: The study's VDJdb matching favored anti-spike CD8 responses and missed private and CD4 specificities.

Germline-derived CDR1 and CDR2 are MDHEN and SYDVKM. CDR3 length equals 15 residues. V shed 7 bases, J shed 1 base, and the junction held 9 bases outside the gene matches. This clonotype has just a few counts. Its antigen remains unknown. Individually, cDNA molecules had unique molecular identifiers attached to them. Each CDR3 protein is one row after TCRdb ran MiXCR on the 5' RACE reads. This sample carries 90,000 to 130,000 distinct CDR3 sequences, 9.5% to 13% of them seen once, and the ten largest clones take 3.1%. The chain recombines TRBV28 with TRBJ2-5; 7 positions agree with TRBD1. Sequencing used whole blood. The sequence derives from an adult who was a healthcare worker with PCR-confirmed SARS-CoV-2 infection or an uninfected control (not recorded which). Here the CDR3 DNA reads TGTGCCAGCAAACAACACAGGGGAACCCAAGAGACCCAGTACTTC. This encodes CASKQHRGTQETQYF.